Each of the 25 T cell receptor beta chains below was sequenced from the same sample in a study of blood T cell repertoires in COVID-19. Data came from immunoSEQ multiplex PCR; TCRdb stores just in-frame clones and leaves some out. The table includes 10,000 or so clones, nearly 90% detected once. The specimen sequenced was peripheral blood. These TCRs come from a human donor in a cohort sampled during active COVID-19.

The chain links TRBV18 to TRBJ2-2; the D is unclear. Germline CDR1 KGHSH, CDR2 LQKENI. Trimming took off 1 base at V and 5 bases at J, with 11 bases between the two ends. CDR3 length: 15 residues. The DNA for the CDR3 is TGTGCCAGCTCACCACAAGACTCGATTACCGGGGAGCTGTTTTTT. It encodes CASSPQDSITGELFF.

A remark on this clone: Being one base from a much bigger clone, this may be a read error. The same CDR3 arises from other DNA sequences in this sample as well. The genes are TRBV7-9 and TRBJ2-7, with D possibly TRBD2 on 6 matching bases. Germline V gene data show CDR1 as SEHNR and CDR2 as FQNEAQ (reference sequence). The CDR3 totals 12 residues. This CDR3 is CASSTEGNEQYF. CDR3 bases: TGCGCCAGCAGCACGGAGGGGAACGAGCAGTACTTC.

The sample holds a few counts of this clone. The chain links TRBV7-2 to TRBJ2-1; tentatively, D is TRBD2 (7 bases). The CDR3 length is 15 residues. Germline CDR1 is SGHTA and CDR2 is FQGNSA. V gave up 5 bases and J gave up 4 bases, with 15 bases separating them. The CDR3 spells CASSQGGGPYNEQFF. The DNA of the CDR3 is TGTGCCAGCAGCCAAGGCGGGGGCCCTTACAATGAGCAGTTCTTC.

CDR3: CASSPRTGLDSPLHF. The CDR3 region has the DNA TGTGCCAGCAGCCCTCGGACAGGGTTAGATTCACCCCTCCACTTT. The chain carries TRBV7-9 and TRBJ1-6; 8 bases are shared with TRBD1. Germline CDR1 is SEHNR and CDR2 is FQNEAQ (reference sequence). J gave up 8 bases and V 5 bases, and 8 bases lay outside the gene matches. This CDR3 region has 15 residues.

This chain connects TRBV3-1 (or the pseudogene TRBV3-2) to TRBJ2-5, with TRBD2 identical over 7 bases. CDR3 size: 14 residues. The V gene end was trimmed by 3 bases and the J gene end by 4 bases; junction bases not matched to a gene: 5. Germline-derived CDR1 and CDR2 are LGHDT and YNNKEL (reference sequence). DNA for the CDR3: TGTGCCAGCAGCCAGATGGGGGGGGGAGAGACCCAGTACTTC. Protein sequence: CASSQMGGGETQYF.

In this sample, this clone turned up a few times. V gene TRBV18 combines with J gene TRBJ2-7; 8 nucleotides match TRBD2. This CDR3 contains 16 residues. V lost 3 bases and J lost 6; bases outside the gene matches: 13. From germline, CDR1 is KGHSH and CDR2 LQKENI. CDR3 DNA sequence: TGTGCCAGCTCACCCCCCGCCGGGGGGGGCTATGGCGAGCAGTACTTC. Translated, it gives CASSPPAGGGYGEQYF.

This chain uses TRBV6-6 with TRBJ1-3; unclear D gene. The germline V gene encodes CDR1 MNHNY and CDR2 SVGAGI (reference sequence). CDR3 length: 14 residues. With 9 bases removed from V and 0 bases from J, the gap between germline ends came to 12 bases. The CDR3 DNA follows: TGTGCCAGGAGGGAGGACGGCTCTGGAAACACCATATATTTT. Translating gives CARREDGSGNTIYF.

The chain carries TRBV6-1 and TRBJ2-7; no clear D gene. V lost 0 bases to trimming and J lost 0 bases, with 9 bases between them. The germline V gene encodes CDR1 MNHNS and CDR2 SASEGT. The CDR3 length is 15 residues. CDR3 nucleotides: TGTGCCAGCAGTGAAGCGCGGCAAAGCTCCTACGAGCAGTACTTC. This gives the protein CASSEARQSSYEQYF.

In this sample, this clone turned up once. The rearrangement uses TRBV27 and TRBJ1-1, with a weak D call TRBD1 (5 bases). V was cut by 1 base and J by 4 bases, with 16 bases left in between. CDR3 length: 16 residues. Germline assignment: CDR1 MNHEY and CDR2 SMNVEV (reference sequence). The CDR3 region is CASSLFGIGAGTEAFF. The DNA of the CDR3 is TGTGCCAGCAGTTTATTCGGCATTGGGGCAGGCACTGAAGCTTTCTTT.

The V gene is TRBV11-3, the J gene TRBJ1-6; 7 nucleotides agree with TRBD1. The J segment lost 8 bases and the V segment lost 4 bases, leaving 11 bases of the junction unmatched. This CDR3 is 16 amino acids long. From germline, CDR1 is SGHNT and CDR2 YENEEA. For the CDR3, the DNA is TGTGCCAGCAGCTCATTCGTTGACAGGGCGGATTCACCCCTCCACTTT. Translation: CASSSFVDRADSPLHF. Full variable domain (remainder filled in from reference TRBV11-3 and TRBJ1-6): EAGVVQSPRYKIIEKKQPVAFWCNPISGHNTLYWYLQNLGQGPELLIRYENEEAVDDSQLPKDRFSAERLKGVDSTLKIQPAELGDSAVYLCASSSFVDRADSPLHFGNGTRLTVT.

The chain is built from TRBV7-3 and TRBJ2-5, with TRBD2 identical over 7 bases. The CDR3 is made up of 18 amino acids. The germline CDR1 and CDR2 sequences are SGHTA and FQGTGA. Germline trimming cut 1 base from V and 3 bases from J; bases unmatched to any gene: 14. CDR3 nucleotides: TGTGCCAGCAGCTTAATTGATCGGGGCCGGGGGGTCGAAGAGACCCAGTACTTC. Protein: CASSLIDRGRGVEETQYF.

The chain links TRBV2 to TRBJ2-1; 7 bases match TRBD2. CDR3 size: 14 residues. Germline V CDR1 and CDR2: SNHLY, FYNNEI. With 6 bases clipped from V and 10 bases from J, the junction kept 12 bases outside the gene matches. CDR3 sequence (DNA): TGTGCCAGCAGCCCGCGGGGGACCGAGGGGGAGCAGTTCTTC. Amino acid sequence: CASSPRGTEGEQFF.

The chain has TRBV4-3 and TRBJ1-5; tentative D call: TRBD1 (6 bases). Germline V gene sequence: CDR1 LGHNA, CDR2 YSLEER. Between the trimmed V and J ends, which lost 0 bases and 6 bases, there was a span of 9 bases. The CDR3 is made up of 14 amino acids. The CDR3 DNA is TGCGCCAGCAGCCAAGAACAGGGATCTCAGCCCCAGCATTTT. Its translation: CASSQEQGSQPQHF.

The CDR3 nucleotides are TGTGCCAGCGGCACAGGGTGGGGATTGTACTTC. It codes for CASGTGWGLYF. J is TRBJ2-7 and V is TRBV2, with a tentative D call TRBD1 (6 bases). Germline V gene lookup returns CDR1 SNHLY and CDR2 FYNNEI. The CDR3 has 11 residues. V was cut by 8 bases and J by 12 bases, with 17 bases left in between. The full variable domain, in which reference TRBV2 and TRBJ2-7 provide the parts outside the CDR3, is EPEVTQTPSHQVTQMGQEVILRCVPISNHLYFYWYRQILGQKVEFLVSFYNNEISEKSEIFDDQFSVERPDGSNFTLKIRSTKLEDSAMYFCASGTGWGLYFGPGTRLTVT.

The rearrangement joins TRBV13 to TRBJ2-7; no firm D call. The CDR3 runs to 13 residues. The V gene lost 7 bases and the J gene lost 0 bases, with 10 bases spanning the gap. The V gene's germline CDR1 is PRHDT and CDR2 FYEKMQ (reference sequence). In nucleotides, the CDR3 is TGTGCCAGCACCCCTTTGAGCTCCTACGAGCAGTACTTC. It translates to CASTPLSSYEQYF.

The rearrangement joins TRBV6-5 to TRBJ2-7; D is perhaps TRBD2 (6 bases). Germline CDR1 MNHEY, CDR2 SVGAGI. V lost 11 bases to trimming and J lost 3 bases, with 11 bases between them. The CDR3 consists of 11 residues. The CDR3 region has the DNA TGTGCCGGACGGGGGAACTACGAGCAGTACTTC. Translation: CAGRGNYEQYF.

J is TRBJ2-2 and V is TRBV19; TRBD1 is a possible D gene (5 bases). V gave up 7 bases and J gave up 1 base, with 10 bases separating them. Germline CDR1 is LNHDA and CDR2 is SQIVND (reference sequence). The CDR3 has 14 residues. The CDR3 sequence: CASKGRRNTGELFF. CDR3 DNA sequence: TGTGCCAGTAAGGGGCGGAGGAACACCGGGGAGCTGTTTTTT. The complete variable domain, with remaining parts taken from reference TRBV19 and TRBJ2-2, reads DGGITQSPKYLFRKEGQNVTLSCEQNLNHDAMYWYRQDPGQGLRLIYYSQIVNDFQKGDIAEGYSVSREKKESFPLTVTSAQKNPTAFYLCASKGRRNTGELFFGEGSRLTVL.

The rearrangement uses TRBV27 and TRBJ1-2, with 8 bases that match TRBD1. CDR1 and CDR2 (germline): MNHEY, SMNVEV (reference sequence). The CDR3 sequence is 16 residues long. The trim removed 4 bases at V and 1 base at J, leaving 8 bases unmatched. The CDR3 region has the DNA TGTGCCAGCAGTTCGTACTTGGACAGGGATAACTATGGCTACACCTTC. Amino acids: CASSSYLDRDNYGYTF.

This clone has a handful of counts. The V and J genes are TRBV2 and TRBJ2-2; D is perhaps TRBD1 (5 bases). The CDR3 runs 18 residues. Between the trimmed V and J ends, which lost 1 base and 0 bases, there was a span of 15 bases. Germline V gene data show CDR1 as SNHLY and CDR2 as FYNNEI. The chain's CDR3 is CASSEGWGMVSNTGELFF. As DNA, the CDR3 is TGTGCCAGCAGTGAAGGGTGGGGCATGGTATCGAACACCGGGGAGCTGTTTTTT.

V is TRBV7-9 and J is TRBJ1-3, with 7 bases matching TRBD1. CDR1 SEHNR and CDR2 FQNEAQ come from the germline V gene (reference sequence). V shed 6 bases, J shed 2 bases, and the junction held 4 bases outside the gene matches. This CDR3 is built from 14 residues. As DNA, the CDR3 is TGTGCCAGCAGTCTCGGACAGGCTGGAAACACCATATATTTT. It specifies CASSLGQAGNTIYF.

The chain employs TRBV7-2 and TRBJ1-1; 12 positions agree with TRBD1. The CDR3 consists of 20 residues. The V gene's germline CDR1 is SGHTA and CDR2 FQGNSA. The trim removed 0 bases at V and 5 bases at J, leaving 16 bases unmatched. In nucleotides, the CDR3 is TGTGCCAGCAGCTTAGCCCTCCTCTCCCGGGACAGGGGGCTGACTACTGAAGCTTTCTTT. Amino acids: CASSLALLSRDRGLTTEAFF.

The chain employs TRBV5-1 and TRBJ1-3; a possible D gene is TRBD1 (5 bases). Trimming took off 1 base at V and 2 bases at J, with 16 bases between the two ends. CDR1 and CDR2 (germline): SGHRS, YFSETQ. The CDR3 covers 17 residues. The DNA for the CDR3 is TGCGCCAGCAGCTTGCCTATCACGGCAGGGACTGGAAACACCATATATTTT. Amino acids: CASSLPITAGTGNTIYF.

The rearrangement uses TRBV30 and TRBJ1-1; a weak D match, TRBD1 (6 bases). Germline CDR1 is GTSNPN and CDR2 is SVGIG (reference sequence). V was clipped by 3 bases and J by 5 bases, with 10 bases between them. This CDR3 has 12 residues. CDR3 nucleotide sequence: TGTGCCTGGAGGGGGGCCGGTACTGAAGCTTTCTTT. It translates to CAWRGAGTEAFF.

This chain's CDR3 is CASSPLTSFTTGELFF. Written as DNA, the CDR3 is TGTGCCAGCAGCCCCTTGACTAGCTTTACGACCGGGGAGCTGTTTTTT. This chain connects TRBV14 to TRBJ2-2, with 7 bases identical to TRBD2. The CDR3 consists of 16 residues. Trimming removed 4 bases from V and 5 bases from J; junction bases left unmatched: 10. The germline V gene has CDR1 SGHDN and CDR2 FVKESK.

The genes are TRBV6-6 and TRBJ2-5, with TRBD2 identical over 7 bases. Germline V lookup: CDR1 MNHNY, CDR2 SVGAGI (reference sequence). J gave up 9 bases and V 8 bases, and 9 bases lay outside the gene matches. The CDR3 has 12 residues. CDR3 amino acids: CASALPGGSQYF. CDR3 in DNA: TGTGCCAGCGCCTTACCCGGGGGGTCCCAGTACTTC.